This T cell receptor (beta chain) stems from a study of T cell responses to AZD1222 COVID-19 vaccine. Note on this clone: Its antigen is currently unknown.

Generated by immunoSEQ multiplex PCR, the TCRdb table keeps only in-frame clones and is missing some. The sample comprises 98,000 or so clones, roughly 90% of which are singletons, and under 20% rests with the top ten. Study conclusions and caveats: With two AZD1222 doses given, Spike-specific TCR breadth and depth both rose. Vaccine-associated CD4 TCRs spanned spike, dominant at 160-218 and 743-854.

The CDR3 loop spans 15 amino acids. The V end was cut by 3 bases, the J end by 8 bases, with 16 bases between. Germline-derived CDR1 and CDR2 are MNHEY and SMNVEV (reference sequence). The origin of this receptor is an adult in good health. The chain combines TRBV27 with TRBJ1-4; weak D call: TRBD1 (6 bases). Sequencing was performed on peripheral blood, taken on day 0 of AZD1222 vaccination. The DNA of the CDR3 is TGTGCCAGCAGTTTTCGAGAGGGGGGTGGGGAAAAACTGTTTTTT. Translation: CASSFREGGGEKLFF.